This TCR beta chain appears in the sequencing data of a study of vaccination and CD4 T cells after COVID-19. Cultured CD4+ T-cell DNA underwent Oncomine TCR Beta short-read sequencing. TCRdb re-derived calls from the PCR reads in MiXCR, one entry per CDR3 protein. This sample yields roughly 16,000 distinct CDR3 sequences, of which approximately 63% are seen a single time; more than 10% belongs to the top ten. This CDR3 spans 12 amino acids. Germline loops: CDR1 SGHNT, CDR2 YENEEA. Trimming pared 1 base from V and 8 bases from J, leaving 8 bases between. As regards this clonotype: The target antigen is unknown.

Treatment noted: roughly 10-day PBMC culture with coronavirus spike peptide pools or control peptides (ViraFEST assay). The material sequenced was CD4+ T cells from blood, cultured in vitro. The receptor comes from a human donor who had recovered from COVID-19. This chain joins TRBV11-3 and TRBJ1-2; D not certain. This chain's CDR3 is CASSLGERGYTF. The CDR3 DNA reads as TGTGCCAGCAGCTTAGGGGAGAGGGGCTACACCTTC.